This paragraph covers one TCR beta chain sequence. Authors' analysis steps: Nucleated cell counts were estimated from reference gene primer amplification. Generated by immunoSEQ multiplex PCR, the TCRdb table keeps only in-frame clones and is missing some. V and J calls and clone size come straight from that table; D and trimming were deduced from the DNA. This sample has 53,000 or so clones, with 70% to 85% found just once. The CDR3 totals 14 residues. CDR1 WSHSY and CDR2 SAAADI come from the germline V gene. The V gene lost 8 bases and the J gene lost 7 bases, with 17 bases spanning the gap. These data belong to a study of blood T cell repertoires in COVID-19. The wider study: Whether acute or convalescent, the COVID-19 samples came from the United States, Italy and Spain. The analysed material was cDNA or gDNA that came from T cells, B-cell-depleted T cells, or PBMCs.

The receptor was derived from a human donor in a cohort sampled during active COVID-19. The sequenced material came from peripheral blood. The V call is TRBV10-2, the J call TRBJ2-2, with D perhaps TRBD2 (6 bases). The CDR3 DNA reads TGCGCCAGCGTCGCTAGCGTGGGTAGCGGGGAGCTGTTTTTT. The encoded protein is CASVASVGSGELFF.